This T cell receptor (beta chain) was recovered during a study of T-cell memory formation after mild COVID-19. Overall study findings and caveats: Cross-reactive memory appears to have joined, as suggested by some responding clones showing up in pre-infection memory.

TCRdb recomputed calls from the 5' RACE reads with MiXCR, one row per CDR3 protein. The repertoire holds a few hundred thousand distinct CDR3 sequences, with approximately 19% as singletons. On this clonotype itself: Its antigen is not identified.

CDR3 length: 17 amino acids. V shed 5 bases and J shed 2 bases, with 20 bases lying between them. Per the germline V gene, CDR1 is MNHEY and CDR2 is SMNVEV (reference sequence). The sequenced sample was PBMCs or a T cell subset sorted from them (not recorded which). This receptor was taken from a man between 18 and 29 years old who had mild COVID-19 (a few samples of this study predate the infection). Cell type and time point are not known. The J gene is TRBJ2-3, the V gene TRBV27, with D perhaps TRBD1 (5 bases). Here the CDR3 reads CASSPKWGWGHTDTQYF. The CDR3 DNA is TGTGCCAGCAGTCCGAAGTGGGGATGGGGCCACACAGATACGCAGTATTTT.